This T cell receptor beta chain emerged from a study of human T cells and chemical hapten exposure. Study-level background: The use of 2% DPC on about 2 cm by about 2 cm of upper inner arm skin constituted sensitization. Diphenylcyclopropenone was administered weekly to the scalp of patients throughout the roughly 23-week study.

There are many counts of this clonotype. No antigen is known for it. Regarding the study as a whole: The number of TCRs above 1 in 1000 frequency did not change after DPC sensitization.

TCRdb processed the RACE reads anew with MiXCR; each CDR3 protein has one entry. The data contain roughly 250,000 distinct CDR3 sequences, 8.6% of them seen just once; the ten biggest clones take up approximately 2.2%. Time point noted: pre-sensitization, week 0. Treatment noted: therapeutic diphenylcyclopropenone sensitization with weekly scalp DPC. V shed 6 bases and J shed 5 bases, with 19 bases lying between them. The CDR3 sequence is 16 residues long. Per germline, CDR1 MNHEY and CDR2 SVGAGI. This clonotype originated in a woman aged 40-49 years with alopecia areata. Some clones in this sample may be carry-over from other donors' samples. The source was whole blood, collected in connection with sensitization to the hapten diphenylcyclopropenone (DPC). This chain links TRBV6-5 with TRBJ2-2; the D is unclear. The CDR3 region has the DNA TGTGCCAGCAGCCTGCTAGGGAATAGTGAGACCGGGGAGCTGTTTTTT. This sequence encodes CASSLLGNSETGELFF.